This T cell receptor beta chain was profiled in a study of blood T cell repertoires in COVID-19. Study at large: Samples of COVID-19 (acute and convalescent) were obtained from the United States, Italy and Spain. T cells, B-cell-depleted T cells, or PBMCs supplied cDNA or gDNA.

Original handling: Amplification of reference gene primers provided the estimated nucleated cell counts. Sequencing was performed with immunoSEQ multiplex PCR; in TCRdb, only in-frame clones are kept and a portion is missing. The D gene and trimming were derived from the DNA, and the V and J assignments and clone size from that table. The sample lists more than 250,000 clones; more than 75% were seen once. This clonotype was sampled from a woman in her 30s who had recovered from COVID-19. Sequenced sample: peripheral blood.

This chain's CDR3 is CASSPPGHSNTEAFF. The CDR3 DNA reads TGTGCCAGCTCACCACCGGGCCATTCCAACACTGAAGCTTTCTTT. The gene calls are TRBV18 and TRBJ1-1; D ambiguous. This CDR3 region has 15 residues. The germline V gene encodes CDR1 KGHSH and CDR2 LQKENI. Trimming pared 0 bases from V and 2 bases from J, leaving 10 bases between.